This note documents a single T cell receptor beta chain sequence. These data originate in a study of blood T cells in healthy people across ages. On the study more broadly: Template switching caught about one barcoded beta molecule for each two T cells.

Investigators took roughly 9.5 milliliters of peripheral blood from every donor. The second PCR ran roughly 6 to 11 cycles with a sample-barcoded 5' primer and J-beta primers. TCRdb ran MiXCR on the 5' RACE reads and lists one entry per CDR3 protein. The repertoire holds hundreds of thousands of distinct CDR3 sequences, with under 55% as singletons. Germline values: CDR1 SGHRS, CDR2 YFSETQ. The CDR3 spans 12 residues. Trimming took off 4 bases at V and 13 bases at J, with 17 bases between the two ends. The chain joins TRBV5-1 to TRBJ1-2, with D perhaps TRBD1 (5 bases). The TCR comes from a man in his sixties in good health. The sequencing input was blood. CDR3 loop: CASSDPGRDLTF. In DNA form, the CDR3 reads TGCGCCAGCAGCGATCCGGGACGGGACCTCACCTTC.